This T cell receptor (beta chain) was captured in a study of blood T cells in healthy people across ages. Whole-study findings and limits: The study could not conclusively compare naive and antigen-experienced cells, given its unsorted PBMCs. Roughly linear declines in TCR beta diversity per million T cells occurred with age.

This clonotype has a count of ten or more. Its matching antigen is unknown. The use of a sample-barcoded 5' primer and a J-beta primer mix characterized a second PCR of about 7 to 12 cycles. TCRdb re-derived calls from the 5' RACE reads in MiXCR, one entry per CDR3 protein. The profile shows roughly 640,000 distinct CDR3 sequences, 25% to 35% of them singletons. Donors gave roughly 10 milliliters of peripheral blood apiece. The CDR3 has 14 amino acids. Trimming cost V 1 base and J 7 bases, with 8 bases left between them. CDR1 and CDR2 from the germline V gene are LNHNV and YYDKDF (reference sequence). The chain is built from TRBV15 and TRBJ1-6; possibly TRBD1 for D (5 bases). Sequenced input: blood. This TCR came from a woman aged 80 or older in good health. The DNA of the CDR3 is TGTGCCACCAGCAGAGGCGGGGGGAATTCACCCCTCCACTTT. Residues: CATSRGGGNSPLHF.